These 11 T cell receptor beta chains originate from one sample sequenced in a study of tumor-infiltrating lymphocytes in primary liver carcinoma. TCR beta cDNA was made from approximately 540 ng total RNA with a constant-region primer. Three rounds of nested multiplex PCR with slightly modified ARM-PCR produced TCR beta libraries. The two initial PCR rounds, approximately 10 cycles each, used TRBV1-TRBV30 forward and C-beta reverse primers. TCRdb called the multiplex PCR reads again in MiXCR, with one record for every CDR3 protein. The table has about 200,000 distinct CDR3 sequences, over 80% seen once. Scientists recovered RNA and DNA together from roughly 20-30 mg of unsorted bulk tissue. The sequenced sample was tumor tissue from primary liver carcinoma. The receptors here all came from a man aged 40-49 years with primary liver carcinoma and hepatitis B virus infection.

V gene TRBV7-8 combines with J gene TRBJ2-7; TRBD2 aligns across 7 bases. From germline, CDR1 is SGHVS and CDR2 FQNEAQ. The CDR3 consists of 17 residues. V dropped 5 bases and J dropped 6; count of bases not matched to a gene: 19. CDR3 sequence (DNA): TGTGCCAGCAGCCTGAAGGGAGGGACTACATTTATCCTCGAGCAGTACTTC. It yields the protein CASSLKGGTTFILEQYF. Based on the CDR3 plus reference TRBV7-8 and TRBJ2-7, the full variable domain is GAGVSQSPRYKVAKRGQDVALRCDPISGHVSLFWYQQALGQGPEFLTYFQNEAQLDKSGLPSDRFFAERPEGSVSTLKIQRTQQEDSAVYLCASSLKGGTTFILEQYFGPGTRLTVT.

Remarks on this clonotype: This sequence may be a read error, since a much larger clone differs from it by one base. The chain has TRBV7-9 and TRBJ2-7; D might be TRBD2 (6 bases). Germline CDR1 is SEHNR and CDR2 is FQNEAQ (reference sequence). The CDR3 loop spans 13 amino acids. CDR3 coding DNA: TGTGACAGCACCCCTCGGGGGAGTGGGGAGCAGTACTTC. Its protein is CDSTPRGSGEQYF.

Concerning this clonotype: An end of the junction differs from the germline gene, which may be a read error. The chain joins TRBV29-1 to TRBJ2-3; no clear D. CDR1 is SQVTM and CDR2 is ANQGSEA in the germline V gene. The CDR3 sequence is 12 residues long. The CDR3 DNA follows: TGCAGCGTCTCCGACAACACAGATACGCAGAATTTT. Protein product: CSVSDNTDTQNF.

With respect to this clonotype: The junction shows a germline mismatch at one end, possibly a read error. CDR3 region: CASNVYRLALGDELFF. The CDR3, as DNA: TGTGCCAGCAACGTATATCGTTTAGCGTTAGGGGATGAGCTGTTCTTC. The rearrangement uses TRBV11-2 and TRBJ2-1; D might be TRBD1 or TRBD2, each matching 5 bases. CDR1 SGHAT and CDR2 FQNNGV come from the germline V gene. The CDR3 is 16 residues long.

The CDR3, as DNA: TGCTGGGGGCAGGGGGCGAAAGTAGAGACCCAGTACTTC. Amino acid sequence: CWGQGAKVETQYF. The rearrangement joins TRBV29-1 to TRBJ2-5; TRBD1 aligns across 8 bases. Looked up from germline, CDR1 is SQVTM and CDR2 is ANQGSEA. CDR3 length: 13 amino acids. The complete variable domain, with remaining parts taken from reference TRBV29-1 and TRBJ2-5, reads SAVISQKPSRDICQRGTSLTIQCQVDSQVTMMFWYRQQPGQSLTLIATANQGSEATYESGFVIDKFPISRPNLTFSTLTVSNMSPEDSSIYLCWGQGAKVETQYFGPGTRLLVL.

CDR3 amino acids: CASSLDNRGGYNEQFF. DNA of the CDR3: TGTGCCAGCAGCTTAGATAATCGGGGGGGCTACAATGAGCAGTTCTTC. The chain employs TRBV11-1 and TRBJ2-1, with 8 bases matching TRBD2. The J segment lost 3 bases and the V segment lost 1 base, leaving 5 bases of the junction unmatched. Germline values: CDR1 SGHAT, CDR2 FQDESV (reference sequence). This CDR3 region has 16 residues.

Turning to this clonotype: Compared with germline, one end of the junction differs, possibly owing to a read error. V gene TRBV6-2 or TRBV6-3 combines with J gene TRBJ2-1; D perhaps matches TRBD2 (6 bases). The CDR3 covers 14 residues. The germline V gene encodes CDR1 MNHEY and CDR2 SVGEGT. The CDR3 DNA sequence: TGTGCCAGCACCTACGGAGGGTCCTACAATGGGCAGTTCTTC. Protein product: CASTYGGSYNGQFF.

Notes on this clonotype: At one boundary the junction diverges from the germline segment, which might be a read error. This chain uses TRBV6-2 or TRBV6-3 with TRBJ1-5, with TRBD1 as a possible D gene (6 bases). The CDR3 consists of 16 residues. The germline V gene encodes CDR1 MNHEY and CDR2 SVGEGT. The CDR3 reads CTSSSGDTPRGQPQHF. As DNA, the CDR3 is TGTACCAGCAGCTCGGGGGACACGCCACGAGGTCAGCCCCAGCATTTC.

The chain combines TRBV24-1 with TRBJ1-1; D unresolved. V gave up 10 bases and J gave up 1 base, with 15 bases separating them. CDR3 length: 14 amino acids. From germline, CDR1 is KGHDR and CDR2 SFDVKD. The CDR3 DNA is TGTGCCACTCGAGATACCGGACGGAACACTGAAGCTTTCTTT. Its translation is CATRDTGRNTEAFF.

This clonotype was observed a few times. CDR3 coding DNA: TGTGCCAGCAGGAAGACTAGCGGGTCTTACAATGAGCAGTTCTTC. It codes for CASRKTSGSYNEQFF. The chain employs TRBV2 and TRBJ2-1, with TRBD2 matching 10 bases. The CDR3 extends over 15 amino acids. CDR1 and CDR2 (germline): SNHLY, FYNNEI. V shed 6 bases and J 4 bases; nucleotides not matched to a gene: 6.

The rearrangement joins TRBV11-2 to TRBJ2-7; no definite D call. Trimming removed 4 bases at V and 10 bases at J, with 11 bases between. Looked up from germline, CDR1 is SGHAT and CDR2 is FQNNGV. The CDR3 runs to 11 residues. In DNA, the CDR3 is TGTGCCAGCAGCTCATCCTACGGACAGTACTTC. Its protein product is CASSSSYGQYF.